Reported below is one T cell receptor (beta chain). PCR used 60 Vbeta primers and 13 Jbeta primers. Sequencing used immunoSEQ multiplex PCR; TCRdb keeps in-frame clones, though not all of them. The sample table sets out under 95,000 clones. The data derive from a study of cytomegalovirus exposure and HLA in healthy donors. This receptor was taken from a man aged 18 to 30 in good health and CMV-seropositive. The sequenced sample consisted of PBMCs.

The CDR3 is CASSSYGGGDNEQFF. DNA of the CDR3: TGCGCCAGCAGCTCTTACGGCGGGGGGGACAATGAGCAGTTCTTC. The chain has TRBV5-1 and TRBJ2-1; 9 positions agree with TRBD2. The J segment lost 5 bases and the V segment lost 3 bases, leaving 6 bases of the junction unmatched. This CDR3 contains 15 residues. Germline CDR1 reads SGHRS; CDR2 reads YFSETQ.